The rows below give T cell receptor beta chains drawn from one sample of a study of blood T cell repertoires in COVID-19. Using immunoSEQ multiplex PCR, the repertoire was profiled, and TCRdb retains in-frame clones only, with some absent. The sample consists of roughly 400,000 clones, more than 75% of them appearing once. Sequenced: PBMCs or T cells enriched from blood (not recorded which). Receptors were obtained from a woman in her fifties or sixties who had recovered from COVID-19. The CDR3 runs from the conserved cysteine through the conserved F or W. The D gene is left open where the match is weak. Where a row states a size, it is once, few, many or the class of an expanded clone; other rows omit it.

d_call: TRBD2; j_call: TRBJ2-5; clone_size: -; v_call: TRBV7-9; cdr3_aa: CASSITSRSSGRTQETQYF; cdr3_nt: TGTGCCAGCAGCATAACCTCCCGATCTAGCGGGAGGACCCAAGAGACCCAGTACTTC
d_call: TRBD2; j_call: TRBJ2-5; clone_size: -; v_call: TRBV6-5; cdr3_aa: CASRPTSGLRETQYF; cdr3_nt: TGTGCCAGCAGACCGACTAGCGGATTGAGGGAGACCCAGTACTTC
d_call: TRBD1; j_call: TRBJ1-5; clone_size: -; v_call: TRBV10-3; cdr3_aa: CASNQDRGGQPQHF; cdr3_nt: TGTGCCTCGAACCAGGACAGGGGGGGTCAGCCCCAGCATTTT
d_call: TRBD2; j_call: TRBJ2-5; clone_size: -; v_call: TRBV28; cdr3_aa: CASSLLGSGGGIKTQYF; cdr3_nt: TGTGCCAGCAGTTTATTGGGTTCTGGCGGGGGGATAAAGACCCAGTACTTC
d_call: -; j_call: TRBJ1-1; clone_size: -; v_call: TRBV2; cdr3_aa: CASSRQALGNTEAFF; cdr3_nt: TGTGCCAGCAGTCGACAGGCTCTGGGGAACACTGAAGCTTTCTTT
d_call: -; j_call: TRBJ1-1; clone_size: -; v_call: TRBV5-1; cdr3_aa: CASSVKQGPEAFF; cdr3_nt: TGCGCCAGCAGCGTCAAACAGGGTCCTGAAGCTTTCTTT
d_call: TRBD1; j_call: TRBJ2-7; clone_size: -; v_call: TRBV5-1; cdr3_aa: CASSPGMTGAFYEQYF; cdr3_nt: TGCGCCAGCAGCCCTGGGATGACAGGGGCCTTCTACGAGCAGTACTTC
d_call: -; j_call: TRBJ1-3; clone_size: few; v_call: TRBV18; cdr3_aa: CATKRGNTIYF; cdr3_nt: TGTGCCACCAAACGGGGAAACACCATATATTTT
d_call: TRBD1; j_call: TRBJ1-1; clone_size: once; v_call: TRBV5-5; cdr3_aa: CASSWTGYLNTEAFF; cdr3_nt: TGTGCCAGCAGCTGGACAGGGTATCTGAACACTGAAGCTTTCTTT
d_call: TRBD1; j_call: TRBJ1-2; clone_size: once; v_call: TRBV6-5; cdr3_aa: CASGGQGLVYGYTF; cdr3_nt: TGTGCCAGCGGGGGACAGGGGCTAGTCTATGGCTACACCTTC
d_call: -; j_call: TRBJ2-7; clone_size: -; v_call: TRBV4-1; cdr3_aa: CASSAGPGTLYEQYF; cdr3_nt: TGCGCCAGCAGCGCGGGACCGGGAACCTTATACGAGCAGTACTTC
d_call: -; j_call: TRBJ1-5; clone_size: -; v_call: TRBV2; cdr3_aa: CASNARGSDQPQHF; cdr3_nt: TGTGCCAGCAACGCACGGGGATCCGATCAGCCCCAGCATTTT
d_call: TRBD1; j_call: TRBJ2-2; clone_size: -; v_call: TRBV29-1; cdr3_aa: CSAVVTGAWTGELFF; cdr3_nt: TGCAGCGCAGTGGTGACAGGGGCGTGGACCGGGGAGCTGTTTTTT
d_call: TRBD1; j_call: TRBJ2-1; clone_size: -; v_call: TRBV11-3; cdr3_aa: CASSSRQGPSNEQFF; cdr3_nt: TGTGCCAGCAGCTCCCGACAGGGGCCATCCAATGAGCAGTTCTTC
d_call: -; j_call: TRBJ1-1; clone_size: -; v_call: TRBV6-5; cdr3_aa: CASSYRVNTEAFF; cdr3_nt: TGTGCCAGCAGTTACCGGGTGAACACTGAAGCTTTCTTT
d_call: -; j_call: TRBJ1-5; clone_size: -; v_call: TRBV11-2; cdr3_aa: CASSLDQGNGQPQHF; cdr3_nt: TGTGCCAGCAGCTTAGACCAGGGTAACGGGCAGCCCCAGCATTTT
d_call: TRBD1; j_call: TRBJ1-2; clone_size: -; v_call: TRBV6-5; cdr3_aa: CASTLLGQSYGYTF; cdr3_nt: TGTGCCAGCACCCTTTTGGGACAGTCCTATGGCTACACCTTC
d_call: -; j_call: TRBJ2-1; clone_size: -; v_call: TRBV5-1; cdr3_aa: CASSLAVGLRSEQFF; cdr3_nt: TGCGCCAGCAGCTTGGCCGTGGGGCTTAGGAGTGAGCAGTTCTTC
d_call: -; j_call: TRBJ2-3; clone_size: -; v_call: TRBV15; cdr3_aa: CATSREDTIKTDTQYF; cdr3_nt: TGTGCCACCAGCAGAGAGGACACGATAAAAACAGATACGCAGTATTTT
d_call: -; j_call: TRBJ1-3; clone_size: -; v_call: TRBV5-1; cdr3_aa: CASSLGATGRGDTIYF; cdr3_nt: TGCGCCAGCAGCTTGGGGGCCACAGGGCGAGGGGACACCATATATTTT
d_call: TRBD1; j_call: TRBJ1-3; clone_size: -; v_call: TRBV4-3; cdr3_aa: CASSPRTGGGNTIYF; cdr3_nt: TGCGCCAGCAGCCCAAGGACAGGGGGTGGAAACACCATATATTTT
d_call: TRBD1; j_call: TRBJ2-5; clone_size: -; v_call: TRBV18; cdr3_aa: CASSPDRAETQYF; cdr3_nt: TGTGCCAGCTCACCGGACAGGGCAGAGACCCAGTACTTC
d_call: -; j_call: TRBJ1-5; clone_size: -; v_call: TRBV19; cdr3_aa: CASSPPGAQPQHF; cdr3_nt: TGTGCCAGTAGCCCCCCGGGTGCCCAGCCCCAGCATTTT
d_call: TRBD1; j_call: TRBJ2-7; clone_size: -; v_call: TRBV18; cdr3_aa: CASSPPRGQVNEQYF; cdr3_nt: TGTGCCAGCTCACCACCGAGGGGACAGGTCAACGAGCAGTACTTC
d_call: TRBD2; j_call: TRBJ2-1; clone_size: -; v_call: TRBV4-3; cdr3_aa: CASSPNGGGSYNEQFF; cdr3_nt: TGCGCCAGCAGCCCCAATGGCGGGGGCTCCTACAATGAGCAGTTCTTC
d_call: TRBD1; j_call: TRBJ2-5; clone_size: -; v_call: TRBV3-1/TRBV3-2; cdr3_aa: CASSQGFGQGVETQYF; cdr3_nt: TGTGCCAGCAGCCAAGGTTTCGGACAGGGAGTAGAGACCCAGTACTTC
d_call: -; j_call: TRBJ1-1; clone_size: -; v_call: TRBV3-1/TRBV3-2; cdr3_aa: CASSQVLSGLNTEAFF; cdr3_nt: TGTGCCAGCAGCCAAGTCCTCTCAGGGTTGAACACTGAAGCTTTCTTT
d_call: -; j_call: TRBJ1-2; clone_size: -; v_call: TRBV3-1/TRBV3-2; cdr3_aa: CASSQGRAPYGYTF; cdr3_nt: TGTGCCAGCAGCCAAGGCAGGGCCCCCTATGGCTACACCTTC
d_call: TRBD2; j_call: TRBJ2-3; clone_size: -; v_call: TRBV2; cdr3_aa: CASSAVGGALDTQYF; cdr3_nt: TGTGCCAGCAGTGCTGTCGGGGGGGCCCTTGATACGCAGTATTTT
d_call: -; j_call: TRBJ1-3; clone_size: -; v_call: TRBV7-2; cdr3_aa: CASSPFPGMGGNTIYF; cdr3_nt: TGTGCCAGCAGCCCATTTCCAGGAATGGGCGGAAACACCATATATTTT
d_call: -; j_call: TRBJ1-1; clone_size: few; v_call: TRBV7-2; cdr3_aa: CATLGHLLNTEAFF; cdr3_nt: TGTGCCACCCTGGGACACTTGCTGAACACTGAAGCTTTCTTT
d_call: -; j_call: TRBJ1-5; clone_size: -; v_call: TRBV15; cdr3_aa: CATSRRPLDRESQPQHF; cdr3_nt: TGTGCCACCAGCAGACGACCTTTGGACAGAGAAAGTCAGCCCCAGCATTTT
d_call: -; j_call: TRBJ2-4; clone_size: -; v_call: TRBV5-1; cdr3_aa: CASSSTGDIQYF; cdr3_nt: TGCGCCAGCAGCTCAACCGGGGACATTCAGTACTTC
d_call: -; j_call: TRBJ1-5; clone_size: -; v_call: TRBV5-8; cdr3_aa: CARPPPTEPPNQPQHF; cdr3_nt: TGTGCCCGCCCCCCCCCTACAGAACCACCCAATCAGCCCCAGCATTTT
d_call: -; j_call: TRBJ1-2; clone_size: -; v_call: TRBV5-6; cdr3_aa: CASSPLGGLFYGYTF; cdr3_nt: TGTGCCAGCAGCCCTTTGGGGGGGCTTTTCTATGGCTACACCTTC
d_call: -; j_call: TRBJ1-1; clone_size: -; v_call: TRBV5-1; cdr3_aa: CASTRREGSSGTEAFF; cdr3_nt: TGCGCCAGCACCCGGCGGGAGGGCTCCTCGGGCACTGAAGCTTTCTTT
d_call: -; j_call: TRBJ1-1; clone_size: -; v_call: TRBV7-6; cdr3_aa: CASSGAGGTEAFF; cdr3_nt: TGTGCCAGCAGCGGGGCGGGGGGCACTGAAGCTTTCTTT
d_call: TRBD1; j_call: TRBJ2-5; clone_size: -; v_call: TRBV11-2; cdr3_aa: CASSLRTGQNQETQYF; cdr3_nt: TGTGCCAGCAGCTTGCGGACAGGACAAAACCAAGAGACCCAGTACTTC
d_call: TRBD1; j_call: TRBJ1-2; clone_size: -; v_call: TRBV7-2; cdr3_aa: CASSLARGGQTSYGYTF; cdr3_nt: TGTGCCAGCAGCTTAGCGCGTGGGGGACAGACGAGCTATGGCTACACCTTC
d_call: TRBD2; j_call: TRBJ2-1; clone_size: few; v_call: TRBV4-2; cdr3_aa: CASSQTLVGLAGDNEQFF; cdr3_nt: TGTGCCAGCAGCCAGACTCTTGTCGGGCTAGCGGGGGACAATGAGCAGTTCTTC
d_call: -; j_call: TRBJ1-4; clone_size: -; v_call: TRBV7-6; cdr3_aa: CASSLGRINEKLFF; cdr3_nt: TGTGCCAGCAGCTTAGGGAGAATTAATGAAAAACTGTTTTTT
d_call: -; j_call: TRBJ1-1; clone_size: once; v_call: TRBV5-8; cdr3_aa: CASNTRGQLNTEAFF; cdr3_nt: TGTGCCAGCAACACAAGAGGGCAGTTGAACACTGAAGCTTTCTTT
d_call: -; j_call: TRBJ1-2; clone_size: -; v_call: TRBV9; cdr3_aa: CASSDNRGMKINYGYTF; cdr3_nt: TGTGCCAGCAGCGACAATAGAGGGATGAAGATAAACTATGGCTACACCTTC
d_call: -; j_call: TRBJ1-1; clone_size: -; v_call: TRBV19; cdr3_aa: CASSKSGGHFNTEAFF; cdr3_nt: TGTGCCAGTAGTAAGAGTGGGGGACACTTCAACACTGAAGCTTTCTTT
d_call: -; j_call: TRBJ1-6; clone_size: -; v_call: TRBV7-9; cdr3_aa: CASSLSFENSPLHF; cdr3_nt: TGTGCCAGCAGCTTATCCTTTGAGAATTCACCCCTCCACTTT
d_call: -; j_call: TRBJ1-2; clone_size: -; v_call: TRBV6-5; cdr3_aa: CASTRGPNYGYTF; cdr3_nt: TGTGCCAGCACCAGGGGCCCTAACTATGGCTACACCTTC
d_call: -; j_call: TRBJ2-1; clone_size: -; v_call: TRBV7-3; cdr3_aa: CASSLNTGNNEQFF; cdr3_nt: TGTGCCAGCAGCCTCAACACAGGGAACAATGAGCAGTTCTTC
d_call: -; j_call: TRBJ1-6; clone_size: -; v_call: TRBV19; cdr3_aa: CASSIMGRNSYNSPLHF; cdr3_nt: TGTGCCAGTAGTATAATGGGGCGCAACTCCTATAATTCACCCCTCCACTTT
d_call: -; j_call: TRBJ2-2; clone_size: -; v_call: TRBV19; cdr3_aa: CASSIIQNEGELFF; cdr3_nt: TGTGCCAGTAGTATTATCCAGAACGAAGGGGAGCTGTTTTTT
d_call: -; j_call: TRBJ1-1; clone_size: -; v_call: TRBV7-2; cdr3_aa: CASSLGTAMNTEAFF; cdr3_nt: TGTGCCAGCAGCTTAGGGACAGCTATGAACACTGAAGCTTTCTTT
d_call: TRBD1; j_call: TRBJ1-4; clone_size: once; v_call: TRBV6-5; cdr3_aa: CASSPDRGIDEKLFF; cdr3_nt: TGTGCCAGCAGTCCAGACAGGGGGATTGATGAAAAACTGTTTTTT
d_call: TRBD1; j_call: TRBJ1-1; clone_size: -; v_call: TRBV2; cdr3_aa: CASSELDRGNTEAFF; cdr3_nt: TGTGCCAGCAGTGAACTCGACAGGGGGAACACTGAAGCTTTCTTT
d_call: -; j_call: TRBJ1-5; clone_size: -; v_call: TRBV15; cdr3_aa: CATEPRDTNQPQHF; cdr3_nt: TGTGCCACGGAGCCCCGGGACACAAATCAGCCCCAGCATTTT
d_call: TRBD2; j_call: TRBJ2-7; clone_size: -; v_call: TRBV11-1; cdr3_aa: CASSLAGGESYEQYF; cdr3_nt: TGTGCCAGCAGCTTAGCCGGGGGGGAGTCCTACGAGCAGTACTTC